This paragraph reports one TCR beta chain. This clonotype has a handful of counts. What antigen it recognizes has not been identified. No base quality information exists; no much larger clone differs at one position. The data originate from a study of blood T cells in healthy people across ages (dated by TCRdb to 2015 to 2017). Some background on the complete study: In model experiments, template switching captured roughly one uniquely barcoded TCR beta cDNA molecule for every two T cells. To track age-related changes in TCR beta repertoire diversity, the study relied on deep sequencing normalized with unique cDNA molecular identifiers. The donors were divided into four age groups: young (average around 16 years), middle-aged (roughly 40), aged (about 60) and long-lived (about 84). To avoid experimental bias, donors of different ages were distributed randomly across sequencing lanes. Using the same blood draw, the study looked at two additional independent replicas of 1 million unique cDNA reads for two donors, one aged 18 to 30 and the other aged 80 or older.

Points the paper makes about the study in general: As age increased, observed TCR beta diversity per million T cells dropped in a roughly linear way, and a significant reduction was already evident by age roughly 36. The percentage of naive T cells measured by flow cytometry correlated strongly with observed TCR beta diversity. Estimates of total diversity from one million sequenced T cells were regarded as lower bounds and underestimates. Compared with the aged group, the long-lived group had more naive CD4+ T cells, fewer expanded clones and increased TCR diversity, a pattern suggesting age selection. Because profiling used bulk unsorted PBMCs, naive and antigen-experienced compartments could not be compared conclusively. The CMV infection status of donors was not known, potentially confounding age-related changes in expanded clonotypes.

Trimming at the junction amounts to 6 bases on V and 6 bases on J, and the germline ends lie 17 bases apart. The CDR3 numbers 13 residues from cysteine through phenylalanine. Only the CDR3 portion is preserved as DNA: 39 bases, with reading frame beginning at the first base. For CDR1 and CDR2, the germline V gene (reference sequence) lists DFQATT and SNEGSKA. The donors were 40 or so Caucasian individuals from Russia, aged roughly 6 to 95 years, who were systemically healthy. Each donor gave 8 to 10 milliliters of peripheral blood, drawn into EDTA-treated Vacutainer tubes. PBMCs were isolated by Ficoll-Paque density-gradient centrifugation, with at least 7 million obtained per sample. Total RNA was extracted from PBMCs with Trizol reagent, with at least 6 micrograms obtained per sample. Naive CD45RAhigh/CD27high T cell percentages were measured by flow cytometry on a PBMC aliquot from every donor.

The library relied on 5' RACE. Sequenced on an Illumina HiSeq 2500. The second PCR ran for about 6 to 12 cycles and used a J-beta primer mix along with a sample-barcoded 5' primer. A template-switch 5' adaptor carrying 12 random nucleotides introduced a unique molecular identifier onto each TCR beta cDNA molecule. Each sample yielded at least 2.5 million CDR3-containing paired-end reads. The Mint cDNA synthesis kit, primed by a TRBC-specific oligonucleotide, was used to synthesize first-strand cDNA from all RNA. Following uracil-DNA glycosylase treatment, all cDNA underwent a first 18-cycle PCR with the universal primers M1SS and BC2_uni_R. In the paper's pipeline: Normalization of each sample was performed by random selection of 1 million high-quality reads, each carrying a distinct molecular identifier. Reads with shared molecular identifiers were discarded instead of being binned into consensus sequences. MiTCR, set to a Q25 quality threshold and the strictest error-elimination algorithm, was used for CDR3 identification, clonotype clustering and error correction. A nonparametric unseen species model with Euler transformation was used to estimate a lower bound on total TCR beta diversity. Starting from the raw public reads, TCRdb applied fastp trimming at Q25, assembled clones with MiXCR and retained in-frame beta chains. Identical CDR3 protein sequences are pooled into one entry, listed with their most common genes and DNA. These V and J calls derive from TCRdb rather than the authors' analysis. Across this sample there are about 780,000 distinct CDR3 sequences, with 46% seen only once. The top ten clones comprise less than 20% of the sample.

The V gene is TRBV20-1 and the J gene is TRBJ1-2; the D gene cannot be named for sure. The sequenced material came from blood. The sequence derives from a man at least 80 years old in good health. The CDR3 is CSAKSGGFHGYTF. The DNA sequence reads TGCAGTGCCAAGTCAGGCGGGTTCCATGGCTACACCTTC.